The 11 T cell receptor beta chains reported below all come from one sample, sequenced in a study of blood T cell repertoires in COVID-19. Generated by immunoSEQ multiplex PCR, the TCRdb table keeps only in-frame clones and is missing some. This sample carries nearly 110,000 clones, around 78% of them seen once, and the ten largest clones take 6.2%. The material sequenced was peripheral blood. The receptors here all came from a man aged 80 or over with COVID-19, enrolled during active disease.

This clone has only a few counts. V gene TRBV29-1 combines with J gene TRBJ1-1, with TRBD1 identical over 10 bases. In germline, CDR1 is SQVTM, CDR2 ANQGSEA. CDR3 length equals 16 residues. J gave up 0 bases and V 7 bases, and 11 bases lay outside the gene matches. The CDR3, as DNA: TGCAGCGCCAAGGAAGGGACAGGGGCGATGAACACTGAAGCTTTCTTT. Amino acids: CSAKEGTGAMNTEAFF.

V and J are TRBV2 and TRBJ1-6; 9 bases fit TRBD1. This CDR3 comprises 14 residues. The V and J ends lost 7 bases and 7 bases, in that order; junction bases with no gene match: 5. In germline, CDR1 is SNHLY, CDR2 FYNNEI. CDR3 bases: TGTGCCAGCAATACCGGGACAGGGAATTCACCCCTCCACTTT. Residues: CASNTGTGNSPLHF.

This clone has ten or more counts. The V call is TRBV24-1, the J call TRBJ2-7; a weak D match, TRBD1 (6 bases). The CDR3 covers 12 residues. Trimming shortened V by 3 bases and J by 7 bases, and 9 bases separated the two germline ends. In germline, CDR1 is KGHDR, CDR2 SFDVKD. The CDR3: CATSDQGREQYF. Written as DNA, the CDR3 is TGTGCCACCAGTGATCAGGGGCGGGAGCAGTACTTC.

The chain uses TRBV30 and TRBJ2-7; 9 bases map to TRBD1. From germline, CDR1 is GTSNPN and CDR2 SVGIG (reference sequence). This CDR3 has 12 amino acids. In nucleotides, the CDR3 is TGTGCACAGGACAGGGGTGGCCACGAGCAGTACTTC. Encoded protein: CAQDRGGHEQYF.

V gene TRBV4-3 combines with J gene TRBJ2-1, with a weak D call TRBD2 (6 bases). Germline CDR1 LGHNA, CDR2 YSLEER. The ends were cut back, 0 bases at V and 7 bases at J, with 13 bases in the middle. CDR3 length equals 15 residues. CDR3 DNA: TGCGCCAGCAGCCAAGATGGGAGGTTGGGAAATGAGCAGTTCTTC. This translates into CASSQDGRLGNEQFF.

The gene calls are TRBV6-5 and TRBJ1-2, with a possible D match to TRBD1 (6 bases). The CDR3 length is 13 residues. Germline lookup yields CDR1 MNHEY and CDR2 SVGAGI. The ends were cut back, 10 bases at V and 7 bases at J, with 19 bases in the middle. For the CDR3, the DNA is TGTGCCATCTCAACCAGGGGACGTAGTGGCTACACCTTC. It yields the protein CAISTRGRSGYTF.

This clone was picked up a small number of times. The chain joins TRBV30 to TRBJ2-7, with D possibly matching TRBD1 (5 bases). Germline V lookup: CDR1 GTSNPN, CDR2 SVGIG (reference sequence). This CDR3 comprises 14 residues. V was shortened by 7 bases and J by 5 bases, with 21 bases between the two germline ends. CDR3 region: CAYLLGSGWNEQYF. DNA for the CDR3: TGTGCCTACCTTCTGGGTTCAGGGTGGAACGAGCAGTACTTC.

In this sample, this clone turned up once. The chain employs TRBV7-2 and TRBJ2-2; D possibly corresponds to TRBD2 (5 bases). There are 14 residues in the CDR3. CDR1 is SGHTA, CDR2 FQGNSA, per germline. V was trimmed by 2 bases and J by 6 bases, leaving 10 bases between them. The CDR3 region has the DNA TGTGCCAGCAGCTTACGACTAACCCCCGGGGAGCTGTTTTTT. This sequence encodes CASSLRLTPGELFF. Based on the CDR3 plus reference TRBV7-2 and TRBJ2-2, the full variable domain is GAGVSQSPSNKVTEKGKDVELRCDPISGHTALYWYRQSLGQGLEFLIYFQGNSAPDKSGLPSDRFSAERTGGSVSTLTIQRTQQEDSAVYLCASSLRLTPGELFFGEGSRLTVL.

V is TRBV29-1 and J is TRBJ2-5, with 11 positions matching TRBD2. The CDR3 consists of 15 residues. V was pared by 5 bases and J by 2 bases, with 7 bases of the junction left unmatched. Germline V gene sequence: CDR1 SQVTM, CDR2 ANQGSEA. CDR3 coding DNA: TGCAGCGTTTCTCTAGCGGGAGGCATACAAGAGACCCAGTACTTC. This translates into CSVSLAGGIQETQYF.

CDR3 sequence reads: CASSSGLAGVADTQYF. The CDR3 DNA reads as TGTGCCAGCAGCTCGGGACTAGCGGGAGTTGCAGATACGCAGTATTTT. This chain joins TRBV7-3 and TRBJ2-3; TRBD2 matches 14 bases. Germline assignment: CDR1 SGHTA and CDR2 FQGTGA. V lost 4 bases and J lost 4; bases outside the gene matches: 4. The CDR3 extends over 16 amino acids.

This chain connects TRBV5-1 to TRBJ2-7; the D gene is possibly TRBD2 (6 bases). This CDR3 region has 15 residues. From germline, CDR1 is SGHRS and CDR2 YFSETQ. V lost 4 bases and J lost 6, with 20 bases in between. CDR3 nucleotide sequence: TGCGCCAGCAGCCCGGGGGACTGGGCTTATTCCGAGCAGTACTTC. It encodes CASSPGDWAYSEQYF.